What follows is one T cell receptor (beta chain) and its context. Its antigen is unidentified. Measured with immunoSEQ multiplex PCR; TCRdb has only the in-frame clones, and not every one. The sample lists about 98,000 clones, roughly 85% seen once, with roughly 0.5% in the top ten. These data belong to a study of OX40 agonist ivuxolimab in advanced cancers. Across the whole study: At doses from 0.01 to 10 mg/kg, patients were given intravenous ivuxolimab every 2 weeks.

Peripheral blood came from all dose cohorts at three timepoints. Study-wide results and limits: Partly responding patients at 0.1-3.0 mg/kg showed some of the smallest clonal expansion. CD4+ and CD8+ blood T cells expanded clonally by week 6 at 0.1 to 3.0 mg/kg.

V shed 3 bases and J shed 10 bases, with 9 bases lying between them. CDR3 length equals 11 residues. Germline loops: CDR1 SGHNT, CDR2 YENEEA. The receptor's source is an adult with an advanced solid tumor such as melanoma, head and neck, liver or kidney cancer. This rearrangement joins TRBV11-3 to TRBJ1-1; no clear D. The source was CD4+ or CD8+ T cells sorted from blood, collected in a trial of the OX40 agonist ivuxolimab. In DNA form, the CDR3 reads TGTGCCAGCAGCTTCCTTTATAGAGCTTTCTTT. It encodes CASSFLYRAFF.